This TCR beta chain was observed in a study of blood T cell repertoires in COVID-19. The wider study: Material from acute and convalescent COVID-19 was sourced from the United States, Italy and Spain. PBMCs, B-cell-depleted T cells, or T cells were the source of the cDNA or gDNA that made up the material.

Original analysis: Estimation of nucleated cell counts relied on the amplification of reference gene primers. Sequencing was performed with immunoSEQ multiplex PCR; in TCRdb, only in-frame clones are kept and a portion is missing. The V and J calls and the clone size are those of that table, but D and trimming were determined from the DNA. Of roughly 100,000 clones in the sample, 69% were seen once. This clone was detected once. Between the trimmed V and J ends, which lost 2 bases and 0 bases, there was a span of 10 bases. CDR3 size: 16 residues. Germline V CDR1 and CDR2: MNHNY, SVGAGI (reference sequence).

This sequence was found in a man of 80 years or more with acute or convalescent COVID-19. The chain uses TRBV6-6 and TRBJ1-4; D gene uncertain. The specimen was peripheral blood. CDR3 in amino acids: CASSYGQEATNEKLFF. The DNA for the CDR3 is TGTGCCAGCAGTTACGGGCAGGAGGCAACTAATGAAAAACTGTTTTTT.